Presented here are 31 T cell receptor beta chains from one specimen sequenced in a study of CD8+CD57+ T cells in acquired aplastic anemia. CDR3 and TCR beta VDJ profiling relied on a genomic DNA template. MiXCR was run by TCRdb on the reads, yielding one entry per CDR3 protein. The profile shows 200,000 to 250,000 distinct CDR3 sequences, about 37% of them singletons. Sequenced: sorted CD4+, CD8+, or CD8+CD57+ T cells (not recorded which) from PBMCs. Receptors were obtained from a human donor in good health, serving as a control.

Remarks on this clonotype: This may be a read error: a much more frequent sequence differs by one nucleotide. This sequence joins TRBV6-1 and TRBJ1-6; possible D gene TRBD1, 6 bases. CDR3 size: 16 residues. The germline V gene has CDR1 MNHNS and CDR2 SASEGT. The CDR3 region is CASRKQGSSYNSPPHF. In DNA form, the CDR3 reads TGTGCCAGCAGAAAACAGGGCAGCTCCTATAATTCACCCCCCCACTTT.

In regard to this clonotype: This may be a read error, as it is one base from a much larger clone. The chain is built from TRBV14 and TRBJ2-5; TRBD2 might be the D (6 bases). The germline V gene has CDR1 SGHDN and CDR2 FVKESK. The CDR3 runs to 16 residues. The CDR3: CASSQDRGKIQEIQYF. The CDR3 DNA reads as TGTGCCAGCAGCCAAGATCGGGGGAAGATACAAGAGATCCAGTACTTC.

This clonotype was detected ten times or more. J is TRBJ2-3 and V is TRBV10-1, with TRBD2 identical over 10 bases. The length of the CDR3 is 16 residues. Germline loops: CDR1 WNHNN, CDR2 SYGVQD (reference sequence). Trimming at V came to 5 bases and at J to 2 bases, leaving 7 bases not matched to a gene. CDR3 region: CASSTAGGSHTDTQYF. The CDR3 DNA is TGCGCCAGCAGTACAGCGGGAGGGTCCCACACAGATACGCAGTATTTT.

The table lists this clonotype with many counts. The rearrangement links TRBV20-1 to TRBJ2-7; 8 bases agree with TRBD2. The germline V gene has CDR1 DFQATT and CDR2 SNEGSKA (reference sequence). The CDR3 runs to 13 residues. After removal of 6 bases from V and 3 bases from J, the junction contained 7 bases not matched to a gene. As DNA, the CDR3 is TGCAGTGCACGGACTAGCAACTACTACGAGCAGTACTTC. This encodes CSARTSNYYEQYF.

This chain uses TRBV11-2 with TRBJ2-7, with 10 positions matching TRBD1. Germline assignment: CDR1 SGHAT and CDR2 FQNNGV. J lost 3 bases, V lost 1 base, and 6 bases had no gene match. CDR3 length: 16 amino acids. This CDR3 reads CASSLGLGQGYYEQYF. CDR3 bases: TGTGCCAGCAGCTTAGGGTTGGGACAGGGGTACTACGAGCAGTACTTC. The complete variable domain, with remaining parts taken from reference TRBV11-2 and TRBJ2-7, reads EAGVAQSPRYKIIEKRQSVAFWCNPISGHATLYWYQQILGQGPKLLIQFQNNGVVDDSQLPKDRFSAERLKGVDSTLKIQPAKLEDSAVYLCASSLGLGQGYYEQYFGPGTRLTVT.

The chain combines TRBV28 with TRBJ1-6, with no clear D. The germline V gene encodes CDR1 MDHEN and CDR2 SYDVKM. This CDR3 has 13 amino acids. V was shortened by 3 bases and J by 9 bases, with 9 bases between the two germline ends. Here the CDR3 DNA reads TGTGCCAGCAGTTTCCTTTTTGGTTCACCCCTCCACTTT. Protein product: CASSFLFGSPLHF.

This clonotype was found a few times. V usage is TRBV5-6 and J usage is TRBJ2-5; weak D call: TRBD1 (5 bases). Germline CDR1 is SGHDT and CDR2 is YYEEEE. V was trimmed by 1 base and J by 5 bases, leaving 15 bases between them. This CDR3 is built from 15 residues. CDR3 DNA: TGTGCCAGCAGCTTGCTAAGGGGCGATTCGGAGACCCAGTACTTC. Its protein product is CASSLLRGDSETQYF.

The chain is built from TRBV30 and TRBJ1-2, with 7 bases fitting TRBD1. Germline V lookup: CDR1 GTSNPN, CDR2 SVGIG (reference sequence). Trimming at V came to 1 base and at J to 8 bases, leaving 7 bases not matched to a gene. The CDR3 extends over 13 amino acids. As DNA, the CDR3 is TGTGCCTGGAGTGCCACCCGGACAGGAGGCTACACCTTC. Translating gives CAWSATRTGGYTF.

This clonotype turned up a few times. J is TRBJ2-7 and V is TRBV6-1; 8 bases are shared with TRBD1. The junction had 4 bases not matched to a gene; V was cut back by 6 bases and J by 0 bases. CDR1 and CDR2 from the germline V gene are MNHNS and SASEGT. CDR3 length: 14 amino acids. The CDR3: CASRSGTGSYEQYF. CDR3 DNA: TGTGCCAGCAGGTCCGGGACAGGCTCCTACGAGCAGTACTTC.

This clonotype occurred many times. The chain joins TRBV20-1 to TRBJ2-7; 13 bases line up with TRBD2. The junction had 5 bases not matched to a gene; V was cut back by 5 bases and J by 4 bases. This CDR3 spans 14 amino acids. CDR1 is DFQATT and CDR2 is SNEGSKA in the germline V gene (reference sequence). The CDR3 sequence: CSAQGLAGVYEQYF. In DNA, the CDR3 is TGCAGTGCTCAAGGACTAGCGGGAGTTTACGAGCAGTACTTC.

The chain has TRBV5-1 and TRBJ2-7; 7 bases map to TRBD1. The CDR3 has 13 amino acids. CDR1 and CDR2 from the germline V gene are SGHRS and YFSETQ. Unmatched junction bases numbered 5, after V lost 3 bases and J lost 5 bases. As DNA, the CDR3 is TGCGCCAGCAGCTCGGGACAGAGGAACGAGCAGTACTTC. Its translation is CASSSGQRNEQYF.

This clonotype occurred a few times. The chain has TRBV2 and TRBJ2-7; the match to TRBD2 covers 8 bases. With the DNA end fitting TRBJ2-5 better, the J assignment may be wrong. Looked up from germline, CDR1 is SNHLY and CDR2 is FYNNEI. This CDR3 is built from 14 residues. CDR3 in DNA: TGTGCCAGCAGTGAAGGATTGGCGGGGGGGACCCAGTACTTC. Amino acid sequence: CASSEGLAGGTQYF.

In its sample, this clonotype was seen once. This chain connects TRBV12-3 or TRBV12-4 to TRBJ1-6; D may be TRBD1 (5 bases). The CDR3 consists of 12 residues. The V and J ends lost 5 bases and 11 bases respectively, with 10 bases between them. CDR3 loop: CASSGPRAPLHF. DNA for the CDR3: TGTGCCAGCAGTGGCCCCAGGGCACCCCTCCACTTT.

The sample holds many counts of this clonotype. J is TRBJ2-2 and V is TRBV2; 13 bases match TRBD2. The CDR3 totals 15 residues. Germline V gene lookup returns CDR1 SNHLY and CDR2 FYNNEI. V was clipped by 6 bases and J by 7 bases; unmatched bases: 5. As DNA, the CDR3 is TGTGCCAGCAGGGGGACTAGCGGGAATGGCGGGGAGCTGTTTTTT. It codes for CASRGTSGNGGELFF.

This clonotype was detected many times. The chain carries TRBV29-1 and TRBJ1-2; D call uncertain. Trimming removed 4 bases from V and 4 bases from J, with 10 bases in between. CDR3 length: 12 residues. Germline V lookup: CDR1 SQVTM, CDR2 ANQGSEA. The CDR3 reads CSVVQVGYGYTF. CDR3 nucleotides: TGCAGCGTTGTTCAGGTGGGCTATGGCTACACCTTC.

This clonotype came up a few times. The junction and the germline gene differ at one end; a read error may be behind it. This chain joins TRBV5-1 and TRBJ2-3; D assignment may be TRBD1 or TRBD2 (5 bases each). Germline values: CDR1 SGHRS, CDR2 YFSETQ. This CDR3 has 16 residues. In nucleotides, the CDR3 is TGCGCCAGCAGTTTGGGGCAAGCTACGGGAACAGATACGCAGTATTTT. Its translation is CASSLGQATGTDTQYF.

This clonotype has more than one count but fewer than ten. The chain joins TRBV12-5 to TRBJ1-2; TRBD1 aligns across 8 bases. The V gene end was trimmed by 6 bases and the J gene end by 7 bases; junction bases not matched to a gene: 13. Per germline, CDR1 LGHNT and CDR2 FRNRAP. The CDR3 loop spans 15 amino acids. CDR3 sequence (DNA): TGTGCTAGTGGACTCGGACAGGGCCAGGTCGGTGGCTACACCTTC. As protein: CASGLGQGQVGGYTF.

This clonotype appeared many times. The chain recombines TRBV12-3 or TRBV12-4 with TRBJ1-2; possibly TRBD1 for D (5 bases). Trimming removed 6 bases from V and 7 bases from J, with 15 bases in between. The CDR3 consists of 13 residues. CDR3 nucleotides: TGTGCCAGCAGATTCGGGGCAGAGGGTGGCTACACCTTC. It specifies CASRFGAEGGYTF.

The J gene is TRBJ1-2, the V gene TRBV10-3, with 7 bases that match TRBD1. The CDR3 is 14 residues long. Germline V lookup: CDR1 ENHRY, CDR2 SYGVKD. The trim removed 2 bases at V and 5 bases at J, leaving 5 bases unmatched. This CDR3 reads CAISEKGARYGYTF. The DNA for the CDR3 is TGTGCCATCAGTGAGAAGGGGGCACGGTATGGCTACACCTTC.

The rearrangement uses TRBV20-1 and TRBJ2-5; TRBD1 is a possible D gene (6 bases). The V end lost 5 bases, the J end lost 1 base, and 8 bases lay between the germline ends. CDR1 DFQATT and CDR2 SNEGSKA come from the germline V gene (reference sequence). The CDR3 covers 12 residues. CDR3 sequence (DNA): TGCAGTGCTCAGGACAGCCAAGAGACCCAGTACTTC. It specifies CSAQDSQETQYF.

Ten or more counts support this clonotype. The gene calls are TRBV2 and TRBJ1-6; a possible D gene is TRBD1 (6 bases). The V gene's germline CDR1 is SNHLY and CDR2 FYNNEI. This CDR3 comprises 13 residues. Trimming stripped 6 bases from V and 6 bases from J, with 9 bases between. In DNA, the CDR3 is TGTGCCAGCAGCGGGACACTTAATTCACCCCTCCACTTT. Translating it yields CASSGTLNSPLHF. The variable domain in full, completed from reference TRBV2 and TRBJ1-6, reads EPEVTQTPSHQVTQMGQEVILRCVPISNHLYFYWYRQILGQKVEFLVSFYNNEISEKSEIFDDQFSVERPDGSNFTLKIRSTKLEDSAMYFCASSGTLNSPLHFGNGTRLTVT.

This clonotype was detected ten times or more. The chain recombines TRBV10-3 with TRBJ1-5, with D unclear. The CDR3 totals 15 residues. CDR1 is ENHRY, CDR2 SYGVKD, per germline. V was trimmed by 0 bases and J by 0 bases, leaving 6 bases between them. Here the CDR3 reads CAISESGDSNQPQHF. The CDR3 DNA reads as TGTGCCATCAGTGAGTCTGGAGATAGCAATCAGCCCCAGCATTTT.

The chain links TRBV11-2 to TRBJ1-2; D is possibly TRBD1 (5 bases). V lost 4 bases to trimming and J lost 8 bases, with 14 bases between them. The CDR3 consists of 13 residues. Germline loops: CDR1 SGHAT, CDR2 FQNNGV. The CDR3 DNA is TGTGCCAGCAGCTCGCCAGGGAATCGGGGCTACACCTTC. This sequence encodes CASSSPGNRGYTF.

The rearrangement uses TRBV20-1 and TRBJ2-1, with TRBD2 matching over 8 bases. CDR3 length: 13 amino acids. The germline V gene has CDR1 DFQATT and CDR2 SNEGSKA (reference sequence). The junction had 8 bases not matched to a gene; V was cut back by 5 bases and J by 8 bases. This CDR3 is CSAAAGVTDEQFF. The CDR3 bases are TGCAGTGCTGCAGCGGGGGTCACGGATGAGCAGTTCTTC.

The sample holds a few counts of this clonotype. The chain carries TRBV7-3 and TRBJ2-7, with D unclear. The length of the CDR3 is 12 residues. Between the trimmed V and J ends, which lost 6 bases and 2 bases, there was a span of 8 bases. Germline lookup yields CDR1 SGHTA and CDR2 FQGTGA. DNA for the CDR3: TGTGCCAGCAGATCAAATACCTACGAGCAGTACTTC. Translation: CASRSNTYEQYF.

This clonotype was counted only a few times. The chain is built from TRBV28 and TRBJ2-3; the match to TRBD2 covers 11 bases. Unmatched junction bases numbered 7, after V lost 1 base and J lost 4 bases. The CDR3 length is 17 residues. Looked up from germline, CDR1 is MDHEN and CDR2 is SYDVKM. The CDR3 loop reads CASSLLGTSGEADTQYF. The CDR3 DNA sequence: TGTGCCAGCAGTTTATTGGGGACTAGCGGAGAAGCAGATACGCAGTATTTT.

This clonotype was counted at least ten times. In nucleotides, the CDR3 is TGTGCCACCAGCTTACAGGGGACAGATACGCAGTATTTT. Translating gives CATSLQGTDTQYF. V and J are TRBV15 and TRBJ2-3, with 7 bases fitting TRBD1. CDR1 and CDR2 from the germline V gene are LNHNV and YYDKDF (reference sequence). This CDR3 comprises 13 residues. V was pared by 5 bases and J by 3 bases, with 2 bases of the junction left unmatched.

The gene calls are TRBV27 and TRBJ2-7, with 11 bases matching TRBD2. Germline V gene data show CDR1 as MNHEY and CDR2 as SMNVEV (reference sequence). Trimming cost V 6 bases and J 0 bases; bases outside gene matches: 4. CDR3 length equals 15 residues. The CDR3 nucleotides read TGTGCCAGCAGAAGGACTAGCGGGTACTCCTACGAGCAGTACTTC. Its translation is CASRRTSGYSYEQYF.

This clonotype was seen ten or more times. The rearrangement uses TRBV12-3 or TRBV12-4 and TRBJ1-6; TRBD1 matches 7 bases. Trimming took 6 bases from V and 7 from J; bases not matched to a gene: 9. The CDR3 is 15 residues long. The CDR3 DNA reads TGTGCCAGCAGCCCAGGGGGGCGGGGGAATTCACCCCTCCACTTT. Its protein product is CASSPGGRGNSPLHF.

J is TRBJ2-5 and V is TRBV7-8; D is possibly TRBD1 or TRBD2 (5 bases each). CDR1 is SGHVS, CDR2 FQNEAQ, per germline. Trimming took off 6 bases at V and 1 base at J, with 24 bases between the two ends. This CDR3 region has 18 residues. The CDR3 DNA reads TGTGCCAGCAGAACCCTACGTAACCCGGGGCTAGCCCAAGAGACCCAGTACTTC. Translating it yields CASRTLRNPGLAQETQYF.

The chain combines TRBV7-2 with TRBJ1-5; 8 nucleotides line up with TRBD1. This CDR3 is 15 amino acids long. The junction had 9 bases not matched to a gene; V was cut back by 5 bases and J by 6 bases. The germline gives CDR1 SGHTA, CDR2 FQGNSA. CDR3 residues: CASSAAGGAPQPQHF. CDR3 nucleotide sequence: TGTGCCAGCAGCGCCGCAGGGGGCGCCCCTCAGCCCCAGCATTTT.